This TCR beta chain was documented in a study of blood T cell repertoires in COVID-19. About the research overall: Sources were T cells, B-cell-depleted T cells, or PBMCs; the material itself was cDNA or gDNA.

Using immunoSEQ multiplex PCR, the repertoire was profiled, and TCRdb retains in-frame clones only, with some absent. Of 100,000 to 150,000 clones listed, approximately 79% were seen once; the top ten hold about 2.4%. Everyone who took part was roughly 18 to 89 years old, and they came from fewer than 25 US areas. Germline V CDR1 and CDR2: SEHNR, FQNEAQ (reference sequence). V was clipped by 2 bases and J by 10 bases; unmatched bases: 5. This CDR3 has 14 amino acids. The specimen sequenced was PBMCs or T cells enriched from blood (not recorded which). This receptor was identified in a man aged 40-55 years with acute COVID-19. The chain has TRBV7-9 and TRBJ1-6; TRBD1 agrees at 7 bases. CDR3: CASSLTGEGSPLHF. CDR3 DNA: TGTGCCAGCAGCTTAACAGGGGAAGGGTCACCCCTCCACTTT.